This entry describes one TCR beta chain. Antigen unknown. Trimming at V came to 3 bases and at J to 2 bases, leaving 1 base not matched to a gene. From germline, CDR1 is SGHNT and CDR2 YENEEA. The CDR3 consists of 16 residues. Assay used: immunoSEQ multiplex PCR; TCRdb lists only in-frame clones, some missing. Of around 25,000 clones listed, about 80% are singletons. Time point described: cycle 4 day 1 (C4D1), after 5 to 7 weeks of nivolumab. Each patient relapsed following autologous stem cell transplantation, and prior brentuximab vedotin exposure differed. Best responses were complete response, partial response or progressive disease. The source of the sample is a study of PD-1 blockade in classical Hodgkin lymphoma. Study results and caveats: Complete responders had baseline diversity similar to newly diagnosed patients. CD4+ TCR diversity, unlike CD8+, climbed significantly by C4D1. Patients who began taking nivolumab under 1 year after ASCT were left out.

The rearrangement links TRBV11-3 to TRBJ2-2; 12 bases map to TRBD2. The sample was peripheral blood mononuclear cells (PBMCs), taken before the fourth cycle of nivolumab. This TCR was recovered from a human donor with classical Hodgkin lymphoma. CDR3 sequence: CASSFGLAGNTGELFF. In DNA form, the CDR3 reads TGTGCCAGCAGCTTCGGACTAGCGGGAAACACCGGGGAGCTGTTTTTT.